This T cell receptor beta chain stems from a study of OX40 agonist ivuxolimab in advanced cancers. On the study more broadly: Given to patients was ivuxolimab, an agonistic anti-OX40 (CD134) antibody. Partial responses occurred in three patients (one hepatocellular carcinoma, two cutaneous melanoma).

TCRdb's table, derived via immunoSEQ multiplex PCR, lists solely in-frame clones and lacks some. Among around 15,000 clones listed, approximately 80% were seen once. This clone showed up just a few times. Germline assignment: CDR1 SGDLS and CDR2 YYNGEE. The CDR3 totals 14 residues. V dropped 0 bases and J dropped 6; count of bases not matched to a gene: 1. This sequence originates from an adult with an advanced solid tumor such as melanoma, head and neck, liver or kidney cancer. Sequencing was performed on CD4+ or CD8+ T cells sorted from blood, taken in a trial of the OX40 agonist ivuxolimab. The rearrangement links TRBV9 to TRBJ2-2, with 8 bases aligning to TRBD1. CDR3 nucleotides: TGTGCCAGCAGCGTAGCGACAGGGGCCGGGGAGCTGTTTTTT. The encoded protein is CASSVATGAGELFF.